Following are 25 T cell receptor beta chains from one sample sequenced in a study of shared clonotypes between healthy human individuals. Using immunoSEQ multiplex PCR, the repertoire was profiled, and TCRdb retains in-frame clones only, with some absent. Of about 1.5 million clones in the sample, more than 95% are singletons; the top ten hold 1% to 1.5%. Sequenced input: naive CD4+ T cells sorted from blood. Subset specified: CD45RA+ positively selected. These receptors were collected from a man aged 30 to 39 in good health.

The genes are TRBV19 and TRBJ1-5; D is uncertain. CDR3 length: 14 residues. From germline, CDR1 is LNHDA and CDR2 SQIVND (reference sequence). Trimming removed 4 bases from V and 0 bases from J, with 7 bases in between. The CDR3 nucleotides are TGTGCCAGTAGTAGGTCTAATAGCAATCAGCCCCAGCATTTT. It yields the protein CASSRSNSNQPQHF.

For the CDR3, the DNA is TGTGCCAGCAGTGTCGGGACAGGGGGCTCTGAGCAGTTCTTC. Protein product: CASSVGTGGSEQFF. This sequence joins TRBV25-1 and TRBJ2-1; 12 bases are a match to TRBD1. Germline loops: CDR1 MGHDK, CDR2 SYGVNS. Trimming cost V 4 bases and J 9 bases; bases outside gene matches: 4. The CDR3 loop spans 14 amino acids.

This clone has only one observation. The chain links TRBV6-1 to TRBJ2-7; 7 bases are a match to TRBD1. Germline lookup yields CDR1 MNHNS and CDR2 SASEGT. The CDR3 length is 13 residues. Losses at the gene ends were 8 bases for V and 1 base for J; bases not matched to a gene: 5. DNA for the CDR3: TGTGCCAGCCGGGACAGTGGGTCCTACGAGCAGTACTTC. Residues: CASRDSGSYEQYF.

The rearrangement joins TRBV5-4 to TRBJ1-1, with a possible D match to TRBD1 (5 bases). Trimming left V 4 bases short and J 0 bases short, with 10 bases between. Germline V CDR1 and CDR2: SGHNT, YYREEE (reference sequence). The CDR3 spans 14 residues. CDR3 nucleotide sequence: TGTGCCAGCAGCCCGACAGCCATGAACACTGAAGCTTTCTTT. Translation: CASSPTAMNTEAFF.

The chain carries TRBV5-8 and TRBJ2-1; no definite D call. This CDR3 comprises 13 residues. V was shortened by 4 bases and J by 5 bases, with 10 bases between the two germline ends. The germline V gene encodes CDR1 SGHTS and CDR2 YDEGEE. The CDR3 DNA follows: TGTGCCAGCAGCCGAAATATTAACAATGAGCAGTTCTTC. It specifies CASSRNINNEQFF.

The CDR3 reads CASADTQRTSEAFF. The CDR3 bases are TGTGCCAGCGCCGATACGCAGAGAACCTCCGAAGCTTTCTTT. This sequence joins TRBV6-5 and TRBJ1-1, with D hard to call. The CDR3 loop spans 14 amino acids. Deletions cut 8 bases from V and 8 bases from J, with 21 bases between. CDR1 MNHEY and CDR2 SVGAGI come from the germline V gene.

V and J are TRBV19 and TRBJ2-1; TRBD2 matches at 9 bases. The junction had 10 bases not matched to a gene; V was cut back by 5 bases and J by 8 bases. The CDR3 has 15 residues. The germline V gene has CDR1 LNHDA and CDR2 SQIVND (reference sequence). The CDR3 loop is CASSGIAGENYEQFF. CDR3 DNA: TGTGCCAGTAGTGGGATAGCGGGAGAAAATTATGAGCAGTTCTTC.

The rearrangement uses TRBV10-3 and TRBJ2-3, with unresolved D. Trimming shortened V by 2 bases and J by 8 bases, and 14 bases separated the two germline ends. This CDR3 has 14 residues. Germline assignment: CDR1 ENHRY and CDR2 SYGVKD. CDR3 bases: TGTGCCATCAGTGAGCCGGGTCCTGCCGGTACGCAGTATTTT. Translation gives CAISEPGPAGTQYF.

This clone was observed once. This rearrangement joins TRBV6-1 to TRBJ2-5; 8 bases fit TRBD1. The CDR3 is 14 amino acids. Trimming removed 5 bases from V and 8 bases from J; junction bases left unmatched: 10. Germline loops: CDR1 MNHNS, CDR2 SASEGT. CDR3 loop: CASSNLDRDGTQYF. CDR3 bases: TGTGCCAGCAGTAACCTGGACAGGGATGGAACCCAGTACTTC.

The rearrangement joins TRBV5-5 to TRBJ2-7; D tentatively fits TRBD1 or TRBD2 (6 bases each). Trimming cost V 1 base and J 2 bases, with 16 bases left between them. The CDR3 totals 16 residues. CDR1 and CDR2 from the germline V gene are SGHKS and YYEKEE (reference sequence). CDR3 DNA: TGTGCCAGCAGCTTGAAGGGGGGCAGGGGACCCTACGAGCAGTACTTC. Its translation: CASSLKGGRGPYEQYF.

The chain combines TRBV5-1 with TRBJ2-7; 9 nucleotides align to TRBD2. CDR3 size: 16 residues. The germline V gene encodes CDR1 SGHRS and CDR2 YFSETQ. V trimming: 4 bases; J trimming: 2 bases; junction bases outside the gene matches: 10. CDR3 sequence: CASSRRSGSEAYEQYF. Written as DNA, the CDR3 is TGCGCCAGCAGCCGTCGTAGCGGGAGCGAGGCCTACGAGCAGTACTTC.

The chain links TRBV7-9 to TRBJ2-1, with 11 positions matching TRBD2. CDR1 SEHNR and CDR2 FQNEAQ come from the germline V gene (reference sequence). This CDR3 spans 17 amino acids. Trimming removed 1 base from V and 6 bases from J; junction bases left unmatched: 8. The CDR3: CASSLGALAGVGNEQFF. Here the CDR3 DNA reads TGTGCCAGCAGCTTAGGAGCACTAGCGGGAGTGGGCAATGAGCAGTTCTTC.

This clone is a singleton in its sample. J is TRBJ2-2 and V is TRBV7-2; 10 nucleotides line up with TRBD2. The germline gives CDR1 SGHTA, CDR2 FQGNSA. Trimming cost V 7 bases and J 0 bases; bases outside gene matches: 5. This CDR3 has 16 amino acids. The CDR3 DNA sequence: TGTGCCAGCACCAGAGGACTAGCGGCGAACACCGGGGAGCTGTTTTTT. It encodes CASTRGLAANTGELFF.

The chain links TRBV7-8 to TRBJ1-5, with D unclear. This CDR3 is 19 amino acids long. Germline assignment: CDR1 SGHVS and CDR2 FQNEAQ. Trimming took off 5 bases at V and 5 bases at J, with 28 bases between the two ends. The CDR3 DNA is TGTGCCAGCAGCCATACCCCCCTTTTACGACATAACGGGGATCAGCCCCAGCATTTT. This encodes CASSHTPLLRHNGDQPQHF.

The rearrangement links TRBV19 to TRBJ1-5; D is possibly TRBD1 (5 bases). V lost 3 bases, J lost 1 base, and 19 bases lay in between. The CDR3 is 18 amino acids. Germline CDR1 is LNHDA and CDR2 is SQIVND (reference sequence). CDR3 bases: TGTGCCAGTAGTATTCCACCGGGAGCGACAGCGAGCAATCAGCCCCAGCATTTT. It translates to CASSIPPGATASNQPQHF.

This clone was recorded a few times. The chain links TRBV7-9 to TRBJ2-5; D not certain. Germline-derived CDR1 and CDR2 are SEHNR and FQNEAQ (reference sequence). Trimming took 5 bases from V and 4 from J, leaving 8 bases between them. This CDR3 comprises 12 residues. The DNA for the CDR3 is TGTGCCAGCAGCGCAACCTTAGAGACCCAGTACTTC. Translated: CASSATLETQYF. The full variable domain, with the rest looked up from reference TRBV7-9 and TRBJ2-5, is DTGVSQNPRHKITKRGQNVTFRCDPISEHNRLYWYRQTLGQGPEFLTYFQNEAQLEKSRLLSDRFSAERPKGSFSTLEIQRTEQGDSAMYLCASSATLETQYFGPGTRLLVL.

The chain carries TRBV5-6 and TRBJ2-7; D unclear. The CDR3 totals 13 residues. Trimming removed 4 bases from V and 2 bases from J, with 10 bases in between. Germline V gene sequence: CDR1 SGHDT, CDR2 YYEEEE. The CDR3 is CASSPMGTYEQYF. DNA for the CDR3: TGTGCCAGCAGCCCCATGGGAACCTACGAGCAGTACTTC.

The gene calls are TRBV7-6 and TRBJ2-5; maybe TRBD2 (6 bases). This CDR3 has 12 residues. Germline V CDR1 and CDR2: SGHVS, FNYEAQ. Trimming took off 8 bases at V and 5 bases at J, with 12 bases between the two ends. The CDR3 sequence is CASGRGGETQYF. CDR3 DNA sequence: TGTGCCAGCGGCCGTGGGGGGGAGACCCAGTACTTC.

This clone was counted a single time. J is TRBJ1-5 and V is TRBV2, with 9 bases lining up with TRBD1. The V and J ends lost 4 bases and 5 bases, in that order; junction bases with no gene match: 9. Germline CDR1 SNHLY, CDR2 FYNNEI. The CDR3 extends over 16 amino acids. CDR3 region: CASSAGQGANYQPQHF. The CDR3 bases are TGTGCCAGCAGTGCGGGACAGGGCGCAAATTATCAGCCCCAGCATTTT.

This CDR3 reads CASSVGQGRTSGTTLEQYF. CDR3 nucleotides: TGTGCCAGCAGCGTAGGGCAGGGGCGGACTAGCGGGACTACCCTCGAGCAGTACTTC. J is TRBJ2-7 and V is TRBV9; TRBD2 aligns across 12 bases. CDR1 SGDLS and CDR2 YYNGEE come from the germline V gene. The CDR3 loop spans 19 amino acids. V shed 0 bases and J 6 bases; nucleotides not matched to a gene: 16.

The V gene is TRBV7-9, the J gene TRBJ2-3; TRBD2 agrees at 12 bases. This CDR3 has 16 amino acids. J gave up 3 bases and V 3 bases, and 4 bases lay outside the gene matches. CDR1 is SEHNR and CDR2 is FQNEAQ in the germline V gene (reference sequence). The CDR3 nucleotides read TGTGCCAGCAGCTTTACGACTAGCGGGAGTACAGATACGCAGTATTTT. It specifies CASSFTTSGSTDTQYF.

The CDR3 bases are TGTGCCAGCTCACCAATCAGGGATCAGGAGAATCAGCCCCAGCATTTT. Its protein product is CASSPIRDQENQPQHF. The J gene is TRBJ1-5, the V gene TRBV18; D is possibly TRBD1 (5 bases). This CDR3 region has 16 residues. Between the trimmed V and J ends, which lost 2 bases and 4 bases, there was a span of 15 bases. The germline CDR1 and CDR2 sequences are KGHSH and LQKENI.

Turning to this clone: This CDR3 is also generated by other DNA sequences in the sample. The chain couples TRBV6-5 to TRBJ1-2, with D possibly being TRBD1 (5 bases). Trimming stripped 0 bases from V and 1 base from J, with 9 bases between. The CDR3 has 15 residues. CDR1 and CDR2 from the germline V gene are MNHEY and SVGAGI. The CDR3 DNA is TGTGCCAGCAGTTACTCCGGGACGGGTAACTATGGCTACACCTTC. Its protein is CASSYSGTGNYGYTF.

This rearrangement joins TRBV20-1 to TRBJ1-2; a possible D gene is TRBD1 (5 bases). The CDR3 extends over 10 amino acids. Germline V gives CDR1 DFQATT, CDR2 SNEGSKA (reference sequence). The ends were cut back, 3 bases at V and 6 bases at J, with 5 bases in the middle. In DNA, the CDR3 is TGCAGTGCTAGCAGGGATGGCTACACCTTC. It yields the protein CSASRDGYTF.

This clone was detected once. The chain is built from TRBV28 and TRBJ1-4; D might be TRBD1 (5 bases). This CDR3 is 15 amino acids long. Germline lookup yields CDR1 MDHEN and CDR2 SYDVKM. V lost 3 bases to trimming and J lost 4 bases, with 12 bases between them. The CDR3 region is CASSFFPGLNEKLFF. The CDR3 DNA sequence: TGTGCCAGCAGTTTCTTTCCGGGACTTAATGAAAAACTGTTTTTT.